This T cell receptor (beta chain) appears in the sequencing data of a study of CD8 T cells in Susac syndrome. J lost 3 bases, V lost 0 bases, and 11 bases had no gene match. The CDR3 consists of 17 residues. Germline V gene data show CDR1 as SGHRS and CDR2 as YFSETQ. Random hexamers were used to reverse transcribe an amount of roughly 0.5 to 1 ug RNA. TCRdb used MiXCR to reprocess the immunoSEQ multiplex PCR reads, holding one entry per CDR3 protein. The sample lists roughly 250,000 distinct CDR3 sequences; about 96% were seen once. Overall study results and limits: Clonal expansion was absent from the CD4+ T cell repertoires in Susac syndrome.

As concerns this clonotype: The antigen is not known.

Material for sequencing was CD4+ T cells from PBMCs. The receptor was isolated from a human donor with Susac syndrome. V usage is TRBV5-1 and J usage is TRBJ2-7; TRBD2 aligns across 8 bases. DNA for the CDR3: TGCGCCAGCAGCTTGGCCATATCCGGGCTAGCGGGCTACGAGCAGTACTTC. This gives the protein CASSLAISGLAGYEQYF.